This T cell receptor beta chain derives from a study of CD8 T cells in ankylosing spondylitis. Scientists made TCR beta libraries using quantitative 5'-RACE with molecular barcodes. TCRdb recomputed calls from the 5' RACE reads with MiXCR, one row per CDR3 protein. The sample carries around 490,000 distinct CDR3 sequences, about 5.2% recorded once. The ends lost 0 bases at V and 5 bases at J; junction bases unmatched: 11. The germline gives CDR1 SGHDT, CDR2 YYEEEE. CDR3 length: 17 residues. This clonotype was detected ten times or more. Its target is unknown. Findings of the study overall: Within ankylosing spondylitis blood, a TCR beta motif made up of eight or nine highly homologous variants appeared to be characteristic. Earlier reports found some motif variants in synovial fluid and blood in reactive arthritis. Clones linked to the disease showed a CD8+ phenotype. They occurred at relatively low frequencies in peripheral blood.

The clonotype comes from a male donor with ankylosing spondylitis. The chain links TRBV5-6 to TRBJ2-3; 8 positions agree with TRBD2. Sequencing used blood, either unsorted or a sorted T cell fraction (not recorded which). CDR3 residues: CASSLESASGPGDTQYF. The CDR3 DNA reads TGTGCCAGCAGCTTGGAGTCCGCTAGCGGGCCCGGAGATACGCAGTATTTT.